The rows below give T cell receptor beta chains drawn from one sample of a study of blood T cell repertoires in COVID-19. Assay used: immunoSEQ multiplex PCR; TCRdb lists only in-frame clones, some missing. The table records 150,000 to 200,000 clones, around 91% of them present only once. Specimen: PBMCs or T cells enriched from blood (not recorded which). The receptors stem from a woman under 30 who had recovered from COVID-19. The CDR3 runs from the conserved cysteine through the conserved F or W.

v_gene: TRBV18; j_gene: TRBJ2-7; CDR3aa: CASSRETSGNHFGYEQYF
v_gene: TRBV5-4; j_gene: TRBJ2-5; CDR3aa: CASSPWRGLGSETQYF
v_gene: TRBV24-1; j_gene: TRBJ2-1; CDR3aa: CATSDWTSGDNEQFF
v_gene: TRBV2; j_gene: TRBJ1-1; CDR3aa: CASPPPGETNTEAFF
v_gene: TRBV18; j_gene: TRBJ2-7; CDR3aa: CASSAGQPGEQYF
v_gene: TRBV28; j_gene: TRBJ2-1; CDR3aa: CASSLRPWGELNEQFF
v_gene: TRBV5-1; j_gene: TRBJ2-7; CDR3aa: CASSSGTGRPYEQYF
v_gene: TRBV23-1; j_gene: TRBJ1-2; CDR3aa: CASSQKTGIEGYTF
v_gene: TRBV6-5; j_gene: TRBJ1-1; CDR3aa: CASRYETGGSDEAFF
v_gene: TRBV6-6; j_gene: TRBJ1-1; CDR3aa: CATHRRAEAFF
v_gene: TRBV28; j_gene: TRBJ2-5; CDR3aa: CASSSRQLQETQYF
v_gene: TRBV9; j_gene: TRBJ1-1; CDR3aa: CASSALGPEAFF
v_gene: TRBV27; j_gene: TRBJ2-2; CDR3aa: CASRTGQRWTGELFF
v_gene: TRBV5-6; j_gene: TRBJ2-7; CDR3aa: CASSTGGSREWAYEQYF
v_gene: TRBV5-6; j_gene: TRBJ1-3; CDR3aa: CASSLGGAGNTIYF
v_gene: TRBV5-1; j_gene: TRBJ2-5; CDR3aa: CASSSSPREAQYF
v_gene: TRBV6-5; j_gene: TRBJ1-2; CDR3aa: CASSWGRDSGYTF